These 29 T cell receptor beta chains came from one sample sequenced in a study of T cells in tumors after PD-1 blockade (dated by TCRdb to about 2019). Libraries were made using the immunoSEQ multiplex PCR assay. In TCRdb, the immuneACCESS table is reduced to in-frame sequences with V and J assigned. These tables do not hold every clone; where another copy was compared, an unresolved V gene accounts for under half, and the others remain unexplained. The table for this sample lists around 49,000 clones; over 75% of them were counted only once. The ten largest account for under 5% of the sample. This specimen's time point label, interpreted: before anti-PD-1 therapy. Sample: PBMCs, taken before anti-PD-1 treatment. These receptors came from a human donor with basal cell carcinoma.

There are a few counts of this clone. The V gene is TRBV7-2, the J gene TRBJ2-7; 8 bases align to TRBD1. The CDR3 is made up of 16 amino acids. Losses at the gene ends were 5 bases for V and 1 base for J; bases not matched to a gene: 10. Germline CDR1 reads SGHTA; CDR2 reads FQGNSA. CDR3 sequence reads: CASSPGTGGPSYEQYF. CDR3 sequence (DNA): TGTGCCAGCAGCCCCGGGACAGGCGGCCCATCCTACGAGCAGTACTTC.

V and J are TRBV7-7 and TRBJ2-2, with 8 positions matching TRBD2. CDR1 is SSHAT, CDR2 FNYEAQ, per germline (reference sequence). V was clipped by 7 bases and J by 4 bases; unmatched bases: 5. The CDR3 totals 14 residues. CDR3 sequence: CASTAGGGTGELFF. CDR3 bases: TGTGCCAGCACTGCCGGGGGGGGCACCGGGGAGCTGTTTTTT.

V gene TRBV5-1 combines with J gene TRBJ2-5, with TRBD1 as a possible D gene (5 bases). This CDR3 comprises 15 residues. V shed 0 bases and J shed 1 base, with 10 bases lying between them. Germline CDR1 is SGHRS and CDR2 is YFSETQ. Written as DNA, the CDR3 is TGCGCCAGCAGCTTGGGTGGGGCCACCCAAGAGACCCAGTACTTC. Amino acid sequence: CASSLGGATQETQYF.

The V call is TRBV19, the J call TRBJ1-4; 7 bases are a match to TRBD1. The CDR3 consists of 15 residues. Germline trimming cut 4 bases from V and 5 bases from J; bases unmatched to any gene: 7. Germline CDR1 LNHDA, CDR2 SQIVND (reference sequence). In DNA form, the CDR3 reads TGTGCCAGTAGTACGGCGACAGGGATCAATGAAAAACTGTTTTTT. Protein product: CASSTATGINEKLFF.

V gene TRBV6-7 combines with J gene TRBJ1-6, with 8 bases aligning to TRBD1. TRBV6-7 is sorted into the ORF group, with uncertain function. V lost 1 base, J lost 5 bases, and 10 bases stayed unmatched. The CDR3 is 18 amino acids. CDR3 sequence reads: CASSYFNFDRGNNSPLHF. In DNA form, the CDR3 reads TGTGCCAGCAGTTACTTTAATTTCGACAGGGGCAATAATTCACCCCTCCACTTT.

As regards this clone: At one of its ends the junction is not consistent with the germline gene, which may arise from a read error. The CDR3 reads CAWVQKVKTEAFF. CDR3 nucleotide sequence: TGTGCCTGGGTCCAGAAAGTGAAGACTGAAGCTTTCTTT. The chain is built from TRBV30 and TRBJ1-1; D call uncertain. This CDR3 has 13 residues. Germline V CDR1 and CDR2: GTSNPN, SVGIG (reference sequence).

V is TRBV7-9 and J is TRBJ2-7; D perhaps matches TRBD1 (5 bases). Germline CDR1 is SEHNR and CDR2 is FQNEAQ (reference sequence). The CDR3 consists of 15 residues. V was trimmed by 0 bases and J by 6 bases, leaving 15 bases between them. The CDR3 reads CASSLATFSGFEQYF. The CDR3 nucleotides are TGTGCCAGCAGCTTAGCGACGTTTTCAGGGTTCGAGCAGTACTTC.

The CDR3: CASSSGRGALTDTQYF. CDR3 bases: TGCGCCAGCAGCTCGGGGCGGGGGGCCCTCACAGATACGCAGTATTTT. This chain uses TRBV5-1 with TRBJ2-3; 8 bases align to TRBD2. With 3 bases clipped from V and 2 bases from J, the junction kept 8 bases outside the gene matches. The CDR3 extends over 16 amino acids. The germline gives CDR1 SGHRS, CDR2 YFSETQ. The full variable domain, with the rest looked up from reference TRBV5-1 and TRBJ2-3, is KAGVTQTPRYLIKTRGQQVTLSCSPISGHRSVSWYQQTPGQGLQFLFEYFSETQRNKGNFPGRFSGRQFSNSRSEMNVSTLELGDSALYLCASSSGRGALTDTQYFGPGTRLTVL.

The V call is TRBV2, the J call TRBJ2-7, with TRBD2 identical over 12 bases. Germline V lookup: CDR1 SNHLY, CDR2 FYNNEI. V was pared by 6 bases and J by 6 bases, with 9 bases of the junction left unmatched. The CDR3 spans 15 residues. DNA for the CDR3: TGTGCCAGCAGACCCGGACTAGCGGGGATTTCCGAGCAGTACTTC. Translated: CASRPGLAGISEQYF.

The chain recombines TRBV5-1 with TRBJ2-2; the match to TRBD2 covers 10 bases. The V segment lost 0 bases and the J segment 4 bases; nucleotides outside the gene matches: 9. CDR1 is SGHRS, CDR2 YFSETQ, per germline. The CDR3 sequence is 18 residues long. CDR3: CASSLGLAGASLTGELFF. The CDR3 DNA sequence: TGCGCCAGCAGCTTGGGTCTAGCGGGGGCCTCCCTCACCGGGGAGCTGTTTTTT.

V is TRBV5-1 and J is TRBJ1-5, with a tentative D call TRBD1 (6 bases). The CDR3 contains 16 residues. V was clipped by 1 base and J by 6 bases, with 17 bases between them. Germline V CDR1 and CDR2: SGHRS, YFSETQ. The CDR3 nucleotides are TGCGCCAGCAGCTTGTGGGCAGGGGAACCATCTCAGCCCCAGCATTTT. Amino acids: CASSLWAGEPSQPQHF.

This chain joins TRBV28 and TRBJ1-5; 9 nucleotides match TRBD1. The CDR3 contains 14 residues. J was trimmed by 5 bases and V by 2 bases; bases with no gene match: 1. Germline V gives CDR1 MDHEN, CDR2 SYDVKM. The CDR3 DNA reads TGTGCCAGCAGTTTAACAGGGGGCTATCAGCCCCAGCATTTT. This encodes CASSLTGGYQPQHF.

The rearrangement links TRBV30 to TRBJ2-5; TRBD2 agrees at 7 bases. The length of the CDR3 is 14 residues. The junction had 9 bases not matched to a gene; V was cut back by 8 bases and J by 0 bases. Germline V CDR1 and CDR2: GTSNPN, SVGIG (reference sequence). The CDR3 bases are TGTGCCGGGTCCGGGGGGACGTACCAAGAGACCCAGTACTTC. It specifies CAGSGGTYQETQYF.

The chain is built from TRBV3-1 (or the pseudogene TRBV3-2) and TRBJ1-1; tentatively, D is TRBD1 (5 bases). The CDR3 has 13 residues. CDR1 LGHDT and CDR2 YNNKEL come from the germline V gene (reference sequence). V lost 6 bases and J lost 6, with 14 bases in between. CDR3 nucleotide sequence: TGTGCCAGCAGTCAGACAGTGGGTGCTGAAGCTTTCTTT. It translates to CASSQTVGAEAFF.

The rearrangement uses TRBV18 and TRBJ1-2; D not resolved. Germline V gene lookup returns CDR1 KGHSH and CDR2 LQKENI. This CDR3 spans 12 amino acids. V was trimmed by 4 bases and J by 8 bases, leaving 11 bases between them. CDR3: CASSRGVGGYTF. The DNA for the CDR3 is TGTGCCAGCTCACGCGGGGTTGGCGGCTACACCTTC.

DNA for the CDR3: TGTGCCAGCAGTACCCTGAAGAACACTGAAGCTTTCTTT. Encoded protein: CASSTLKNTEAFF. This chain links TRBV6-5 with TRBJ1-1, with D unresolved. CDR1 and CDR2 (germline): MNHEY, SVGAGI. V shed 5 bases and J shed 1 base, with 8 bases lying between them. The CDR3 covers 13 residues.

This chain links TRBV9 with TRBJ2-5; the match to TRBD1 covers 7 bases. The CDR3 length is 14 residues. V lost 2 bases to trimming and J lost 4 bases; unmatched junction nucleotides: 5. Germline-derived CDR1 and CDR2 are SGDLS and YYNGEE. The CDR3 DNA reads as TGTGCCAGCAGCGTCGGGACAGCACCAGAGACCCAGTACTTC. It yields the protein CASSVGTAPETQYF.

The rearrangement links TRBV5-1 to TRBJ2-2; TRBD2 aligns across 13 bases. The junction had 9 bases not matched to a gene; V was cut back by 6 bases and J by 4 bases. The germline gives CDR1 SGHRS, CDR2 YFSETQ. This CDR3 region has 17 residues. The CDR3 protein is CASTSTSGGYGTGELFF. Written as DNA, the CDR3 is TGCGCCAGCACTTCGACTAGCGGGGGGTACGGCACCGGGGAGCTGTTTTTT.

This clone appeared a single time. The V gene is TRBV6-5, the J gene TRBJ2-7; TRBD1 aligns across 7 bases. V was pared by 2 bases and J by 6 bases, with 4 bases of the junction left unmatched. CDR1 and CDR2 (germline): MNHEY, SVGAGI. The CDR3 is made up of 13 amino acids. CDR3 bases: TGTGCCAGCAGTTACGCAAAGGGGGCCGAGCAGTACTTC. This gives the protein CASSYAKGAEQYF.

The rearrangement uses TRBV2 and TRBJ2-7; 7 bases are a match to TRBD1. V trimming: 2 bases; J trimming: 0 bases; junction bases outside the gene matches: 4. The CDR3 extends over 15 amino acids. The germline V gene has CDR1 SNHLY and CDR2 FYNNEI. The CDR3 region has the DNA TGTGCCAGCAGTGAATGGGGACAGAGCTCCTACGAGCAGTACTTC. Protein sequence: CASSEWGQSSYEQYF.

The chain employs TRBV23-1 and TRBJ1-2; D remains unclear. TRBV23-1 is an ORF; its function is uncertain. V was cut by 7 bases and J by 4 bases, with 13 bases left in between. The CDR3 spans 13 residues. The CDR3 is CASTPIRSYGYTF. CDR3 coding DNA: TGCGCCAGCACTCCTATCAGGTCCTATGGCTACACCTTC.

The chain joins TRBV28 to TRBJ2-1, with TRBD1 identical over 10 bases. Per germline, CDR1 MDHEN and CDR2 SYDVKM. Trimming took 6 bases from V and 12 from J; bases not matched to a gene: 17. The length of the CDR3 is 16 residues. The DNA of the CDR3 is TGTGCCAGCAGCTCCTTGGGACAGGGGTTTCTAAGCGTGCAGTTCTTC. Its protein product is CASSSLGQGFLSVQFF.

The chain links TRBV7-2 to TRBJ1-1; TRBD1 matches at 8 bases. Unmatched junction bases numbered 10, after V lost 3 bases and J lost 4 bases. Germline loops: CDR1 SGHTA, CDR2 FQGNSA. CDR3 size: 16 residues. CDR3 residues: CASSLDRAVSGTEAFF. CDR3 DNA: TGTGCCAGCAGCTTGGACAGGGCGGTGAGTGGCACTGAAGCTTTCTTT. Using reference TRBV7-2 and TRBJ1-1 for the parts outside the CDR3, the full variable domain is GAGVSQSPSNKVTEKGKDVELRCDPISGHTALYWYRQSLGQGLEFLIYFQGNSAPDKSGLPSDRFSAERTGGSVSTLTIQRTQQEDSAVYLCASSLDRAVSGTEAFFGQGTRLTVV.

This chain links TRBV3-1 (or the pseudogene TRBV3-2) with TRBJ1-1; no reliable D call. Germline V gene lookup returns CDR1 LGHDT and CDR2 YNNKEL (reference sequence). The V end lost 2 bases, the J end lost 0 bases, and 4 bases lay between the germline ends. The CDR3 is 13 residues long. The CDR3 sequence: CASSQYVNTEAFF. Written as DNA, the CDR3 is TGTGCCAGCAGCCAATATGTGAACACTGAAGCTTTCTTT.

The genes are TRBV6-2 or TRBV6-3 and TRBJ2-2; 11 nucleotides align to TRBD2. This CDR3 is 22 amino acids long. V lost 6 bases and J lost 2; bases outside the gene matches: 23. Germline CDR1 and CDR2: MNHEY and SVGEGT. CDR3 nucleotide sequence: TGTGCCAGCAGCCTCTCGGGCCCTAGAAGAGTACTAGCGGGGGAAAACACCGGGGAGCTGTTTTTT. Protein sequence: CASSLSGPRRVLAGENTGELFF.

The sample holds one count of this clone. The V call is TRBV6-5, the J call TRBJ1-1; D ambiguous. Germline CDR1 is MNHEY and CDR2 is SVGAGI. Deletions cut 6 bases from V and 7 bases from J, with 15 bases between. The CDR3 contains 13 residues. CDR3 coding DNA: TGTGCCAGCAGCCAAGAAGTTGCCTTTGAAGCTTTCTTT. Its protein product is CASSQEVAFEAFF.

This clone showed up just a few times. The chain carries TRBV7-8 and TRBJ2-7; a weak D match, TRBD2 (7 bases). The V end was cut by 1 base, the J end by 2 bases, with 15 bases between. The germline V gene has CDR1 SGHVS and CDR2 FQNEAQ. The CDR3 has 16 amino acids. CDR3 in amino acids: CASSLGGGAGAYEQYF. CDR3 bases: TGTGCCAGCAGCTTAGGAGGGGGGGCCGGCGCCTACGAGCAGTACTTC.

This sequence joins TRBV13 and TRBJ2-3; TRBD2 matches at 13 bases. Looked up from germline, CDR1 is PRHDT and CDR2 is FYEKMQ (reference sequence). The V gene end was trimmed by 5 bases and the J gene end by 0 bases; junction bases not matched to a gene: 8. The CDR3 loop spans 18 amino acids. This chain's CDR3 is CASSIGLAGASSTDTQYF. CDR3 DNA: TGTGCCAGCAGCATCGGACTAGCGGGGGCTTCCAGCACAGATACGCAGTATTTT.

CDR3 residues: CATSKGQGFREQYF. Written as DNA, the CDR3 is TGTGCCACCAGCAAGGGACAGGGTTTCCGCGAGCAGTACTTC. The rearrangement links TRBV15 to TRBJ2-7; TRBD1 matches 9 bases. V lost 4 bases and J lost 6; bases outside the gene matches: 7. Looked up from germline, CDR1 is LNHNV and CDR2 is YYDKDF (reference sequence). CDR3 size: 14 residues.